These T cell receptor beta chains were read from a single sample in a study of shared clonotypes between healthy human individuals. The repertoire was sequenced with immunoSEQ multiplex PCR; TCRdb's copy has only in-frame clones and lacks some. The sample consists of some 95,000 clones, roughly two thirds of them appearing once. Sequenced material: memory CD8+ T cells sorted from blood. These receptor sequences come from a man between 25 and 39 years old in good health. The CDR3 runs from the conserved cysteine through the conserved F or W. Fields, in order: V gene, J gene, D gene, clone size, CDR3 protein, CDR3 DNA. A D gene is named only where the DNA matches it firmly. Rows may omit the clone size; those that give it use once, few, many or a size class.

v_call: TRBV4-1
j_call: TRBJ1-2
d_call: NA
clone_size: NA
cdr3_aa: CASSQDLGDGYTF
cdr3_nt: TGCGCCAGCAGCCAAGATTTGGGGGATGGCTACACCTTC

v_call: TRBV5-4
j_call: TRBJ2-1
d_call: TRBD2
clone_size: NA
cdr3_aa: CASSSSGSSYNEQFF
cdr3_nt: TGTGCCAGCAGCAGTAGCGGGTCCTCCTACAATGAGCAGTTCTTC

v_call: TRBV19
j_call: TRBJ1-4
d_call: NA
clone_size: many
cdr3_aa: CASRPQRTSEKLFF
cdr3_nt: TGTGCCAGTAGACCTCAGAGGACATCGGAAAAACTGTTTTTT

v_call: TRBV6-6
j_call: TRBJ2-7
d_call: TRBD2
clone_size: once
cdr3_aa: CASSYLGTSTYEQYF
cdr3_nt: TGTGCCAGCAGTTACCTAGGGACTAGTACTTACGAGCAGTACTTC

v_call: TRBV2
j_call: TRBJ2-5
d_call: NA
clone_size: NA
cdr3_aa: CASNAPGPHDETQYF
cdr3_nt: TGTGCCAGCAATGCCCCGGGACCGCACGACGAGACCCAGTACTTC

v_call: TRBV5-1
j_call: TRBJ1-2
d_call: TRBD1
clone_size: NA
cdr3_aa: CASSYSLTGDYGYTF
cdr3_nt: TGCGCCAGCAGCTATTCTCTGACAGGGGACTATGGCTACACCTTC

v_call: TRBV19
j_call: TRBJ2-3
d_call: TRBD2
clone_size: NA
cdr3_aa: CASSNPGTSGRVTDTQYF
cdr3_nt: TGTGCCAGTAGTAATCCCGGGACTAGCGGGAGGGTGACAGATACGCAGTATTTT

v_call: TRBV14
j_call: TRBJ2-1
d_call: NA
clone_size: NA
cdr3_aa: CASSQGVRGGFSYNEQFF
cdr3_nt: TGTGCCAGCAGCCAAGGCGTGAGGGGGGGCTTCTCCTACAATGAGCAGTTCTTC

v_call: TRBV7-2
j_call: TRBJ2-3
d_call: NA
clone_size: NA
cdr3_aa: CASSLIRGASDTQYF
cdr3_nt: TGTGCCAGCAGCCTCATCCGGGGGGCGTCAGATACGCAGTATTTT

v_call: TRBV7-2
j_call: TRBJ2-7
d_call: TRBD1
clone_size: NA
cdr3_aa: CASSFLGTGYQQYF
cdr3_nt: TGTGCCAGCAGCTTTCTGGGGACAGGATATCAGCAGTACTTC

v_call: TRBV7-8
j_call: TRBJ2-1
d_call: NA
clone_size: NA
cdr3_aa: CASSLGLGGDEQFF
cdr3_nt: TGTGCCAGCAGCTTAGGCCTCGGCGGGGATGAGCAGTTCTTC

v_call: TRBV27
j_call: TRBJ1-1
d_call: NA
clone_size: NA
cdr3_aa: CASSLSGQNTEAFF
cdr3_nt: TGTGCCAGCAGTTTATCGGGGCAAAACACTGAAGCTTTCTTT

v_call: TRBV19
j_call: TRBJ1-5
d_call: TRBD1
clone_size: NA
cdr3_aa: CASSIGTVSPPQHF
cdr3_nt: TGTGCCAGTAGTATTGGGACAGTAAGTCCGCCCCAGCATTTT

v_call: TRBV10-3
j_call: TRBJ1-1
d_call: TRBD1
clone_size: many
cdr3_aa: CAISESIQGSTEAFF
cdr3_nt: TGTGCCATCAGTGAGTCGATACAGGGGAGCACTGAAGCTTTCTTT

v_call: TRBV4-3
j_call: TRBJ2-7
d_call: NA
clone_size: many
cdr3_aa: CASSQEPRYEQYF
cdr3_nt: TGCGCCAGCAGCCAAGAACCGCGCTACGAGCAGTACTTC

v_call: TRBV7-3
j_call: TRBJ2-1
d_call: TRBD1
clone_size: NA
cdr3_aa: CASSLSRAGGPNEQFF
cdr3_nt: TGTGCCAGCAGCTTAAGTCGAGCAGGGGGACCCAATGAGCAGTTCTTC

v_call: TRBV9
j_call: TRBJ2-1
d_call: NA
clone_size: NA
cdr3_aa: CASSADSQAGNEQFF
cdr3_nt: TGTGCCAGCAGCGCCGATTCCCAAGCGGGCAATGAGCAGTTCTTC

v_call: TRBV28
j_call: TRBJ2-2
d_call: NA
clone_size: NA
cdr3_aa: CASSLGNLDTGELFF
cdr3_nt: TGTGCCAGCAGTTTAGGCAATTTGGACACCGGGGAGCTGTTTTTT

v_call: TRBV11-2
j_call: TRBJ2-7
d_call: NA
clone_size: NA
cdr3_aa: CASSEDSFGQYF
cdr3_nt: TGTGCCAGCAGCGAGGACAGTTTCGGGCAGTACTTC

v_call: TRBV6-5
j_call: TRBJ2-7
d_call: NA
clone_size: few
cdr3_aa: CASSYSSFSSTYEQYF
cdr3_nt: TGTGCCAGCAGTTACTCGTCGTTCAGTAGCACCTACGAGCAGTACTTC

v_call: TRBV4-3
j_call: TRBJ2-7
d_call: TRBD2
clone_size: once
cdr3_aa: CASSQGLASYEQYF
cdr3_nt: TGCGCCAGCAGCCAGGGACTAGCGTCATACGAGCAGTACTTC

v_call: TRBV5-6
j_call: TRBJ2-1
d_call: NA
clone_size: NA
cdr3_aa: CASSDGGLYNEQFF
cdr3_nt: TGTGCCAGCTCCGATGGCGGCCTCTACAATGAGCAGTTCTTC

v_call: TRBV11-1
j_call: TRBJ2-6
d_call: TRBD1
clone_size: NA
cdr3_aa: CASSSGRGGPFSGANVLTF
cdr3_nt: TGTGCCAGCAGCTCCGGACGAGGGGGCCCTTTCTCTGGGGCCAACGTCCTGACTTTC

v_call: TRBV18
j_call: TRBJ2-2
d_call: TRBD1
clone_size: NA
cdr3_aa: CASSLPGQGYTGELFF
cdr3_nt: TGTGCCAGCTCACTGCCGGGACAGGGCTACACCGGGGAGCTGTTTTTT

v_call: TRBV6-5
j_call: TRBJ2-1
d_call: TRBD1
clone_size: many
cdr3_aa: CASSYLTGKYNEQFF
cdr3_nt: TGTGCCAGCAGTTATTTGACAGGGAAATACAATGAGCAGTTCTTC

v_call: TRBV10-3
j_call: TRBJ1-1
d_call: TRBD1
clone_size: NA
cdr3_aa: CAISPTGYDTEAFF
cdr3_nt: TGTGCCATCAGCCCGACAGGGTATGACACTGAAGCTTTCTTT

v_call: TRBV7-9
j_call: TRBJ2-1
d_call: NA
clone_size: many
cdr3_aa: CASSQLEFTGSSYNEQFF
cdr3_nt: TGTGCCAGCAGCCAACTGGAGTTTACGGGGAGCTCCTACAATGAGCAGTTCTTC

v_call: TRBV7-9
j_call: TRBJ1-1
d_call: TRBD1
clone_size: NA
cdr3_aa: CASSLGVGQVTEAFF
cdr3_nt: TGTGCCAGCAGCTTAGGGGTAGGACAGGTCACTGAAGCTTTCTTT

v_call: TRBV7-9
j_call: TRBJ1-1
d_call: NA
clone_size: NA
cdr3_aa: CASSPLTGRFGDTEAFF
cdr3_nt: TGTGCCAGCAGCCCCCTCACCGGACGCTTCGGGGACACTGAAGCTTTCTTT

v_call: TRBV27
j_call: TRBJ2-7
d_call: NA
clone_size: NA
cdr3_aa: CASSGYFRTEQYF
cdr3_nt: TGTGCCAGCAGTGGTTACTTCCGGACGGAGCAGTACTTC

v_call: TRBV13
j_call: TRBJ2-1
d_call: TRBD2
clone_size: once
cdr3_aa: CASNGREVSNGQFF
cdr3_nt: TGTGCCAGCAATGGGCGGGAGGTGTCCAATGGGCAGTTCTTC

v_call: TRBV4-2
j_call: TRBJ2-7
d_call: NA
clone_size: NA
cdr3_aa: CASSQGSKDSGYEQYF
cdr3_nt: TGTGCCAGCAGCCAAGGGTCGAAGGACTCAGGCTACGAGCAGTACTTC

v_call: TRBV6-6
j_call: TRBJ2-4
d_call: NA
clone_size: NA
cdr3_aa: CASSNGRENIQYF
cdr3_nt: TGTGCCAGCAGCAACGGGCGAGAAAACATTCAGTACTTC

v_call: TRBV7-8
j_call: TRBJ1-5
d_call: NA
clone_size: NA
cdr3_aa: CASSPTTIGVGSNQPQHF
cdr3_nt: TGTGCCAGCAGCCCGACCACCATCGGGGTGGGCAGCAATCAGCCCCAGCATTTT

v_call: TRBV28
j_call: TRBJ1-2
d_call: NA
clone_size: NA
cdr3_aa: CASTSGGDYGYTF
cdr3_nt: TGTGCCAGCACCTCGGGGGGGGACTATGGCTACACCTTC

v_call: TRBV7-9
j_call: TRBJ1-2
d_call: NA
clone_size: NA
cdr3_aa: CASSPSLGDYGYTF
cdr3_nt: TGTGCCAGCAGCCCTAGTCTGGGGGACTATGGCTACACCTTC

v_call: TRBV7-9
j_call: TRBJ2-1
d_call: NA
clone_size: NA
cdr3_aa: CASSPGNSDEQFF
cdr3_nt: TGTGCCAGCAGCCCCGGCAACAGTGATGAGCAGTTCTTC

v_call: TRBV30
j_call: TRBJ1-2
d_call: TRBD1
clone_size: once
cdr3_aa: CAWRLSKGLLTGVRGYTF
cdr3_nt: TGTGCCTGGCGCCTTTCAAAGGGCCTACTGACAGGGGTACGTGGCTACACCTTC

v_call: TRBV29-1
j_call: TRBJ1-1
d_call: NA
clone_size: few
cdr3_aa: CSVVPGNTEAFF
cdr3_nt: TGCAGCGTTGTCCCCGGTAACACTGAAGCTTTCTTT

v_call: TRBV5-1
j_call: TRBJ1-1
d_call: NA
clone_size: NA
cdr3_aa: CASSVDRLNTEAFF
cdr3_nt: TGCGCCAGCAGCGTTGACAGACTGAACACTGAAGCTTTCTTT

v_call: TRBV25-1
j_call: TRBJ2-1
d_call: NA
clone_size: NA
cdr3_aa: CASSGKLEKIYNEQFF
cdr3_nt: TGTGCCAGCAGTGGTAAACTAGAAAAAATCTACAATGAGCAGTTCTTC

v_call: TRBV6-1
j_call: TRBJ2-2
d_call: NA
clone_size: NA
cdr3_aa: CASSEMVAGSGELFF
cdr3_nt: TGTGCCAGCAGTGAAATGGTGGCAGGGTCCGGGGAGCTGTTTTTT

v_call: TRBV15
j_call: TRBJ2-1
d_call: TRBD2
clone_size: NA
cdr3_aa: CATIRSGSSYNEQFF
cdr3_nt: TGTGCCACCATCCGTAGCGGGAGCTCCTACAATGAGCAGTTCTTC

v_call: TRBV2
j_call: TRBJ2-1
d_call: TRBD1
clone_size: NA
cdr3_aa: CASSEVRDSYSNEQFF
cdr3_nt: TGTGCCAGCAGTGAAGTCCGGGACAGCTATAGCAATGAGCAGTTCTTC

v_call: TRBV25-1
j_call: TRBJ2-5
d_call: NA
clone_size: NA
cdr3_aa: CASSVQETQYF
cdr3_nt: TGTGCCAGCTCCGTCCAAGAGACCCAGTACTTC

v_call: TRBV18
j_call: TRBJ2-2
d_call: NA
clone_size: once
cdr3_aa: CASSLVDRYTGELFF
cdr3_nt: TGTGCCAGCTCACTAGTGGACAGATACACCGGGGAGCTGTTTTTT

v_call: TRBV6-5
j_call: TRBJ2-1
d_call: NA
clone_size: NA
cdr3_aa: CASCCSAKYGEQFF
cdr3_nt: TGTGCCAGCTGTTGTTCCGCCAAATACGGTGAGCAGTTCTTC

v_call: TRBV19
j_call: TRBJ2-2
d_call: NA
clone_size: few
cdr3_aa: CASSALRGFTGELFF
cdr3_nt: TGTGCCAGTAGTGCCCTCCGGGGGTTCACCGGGGAGCTGTTTTTT

v_call: TRBV6-6
j_call: TRBJ2-7
d_call: NA
clone_size: once
cdr3_aa: CASSVRVTRGNYEQYF
cdr3_nt: TGTGCCAGCAGTGTCAGAGTGACTAGAGGAAACTACGAGCAGTACTTC

v_call: TRBV5-6
j_call: TRBJ2-7
d_call: TRBD1
clone_size: NA
cdr3_aa: CASSLARDRTYEQYF
cdr3_nt: TGTGCCAGCAGCCTCGCACGGGACAGGACGTACGAGCAGTACTTC

v_call: TRBV20-1
j_call: TRBJ2-1
d_call: NA
clone_size: NA
cdr3_aa: CSAIDNEQFF
cdr3_nt: TGCAGTGCCATAGACAATGAGCAGTTCTTC

v_call: TRBV7-8
j_call: TRBJ2-1
d_call: TRBD1
clone_size: once
cdr3_aa: CASSLLGGEQFF
cdr3_nt: TGTGCCAGCAGCTTACTAGGGGGCGAGCAGTTCTTC

v_call: TRBV1
j_call: TRBJ1-2
d_call: NA
clone_size: NA
cdr3_aa: CTSRPEGVRKTYGYTF
cdr3_nt: TGCACCAGCAGGCCGGAGGGTGTGCGAAAGACCTATGGCTACACCTTC